This is a list of T cell receptor beta chains from one sample in a study of radiation and T cells in renal cell carcinoma. The data were produced by immunoSEQ multiplex PCR, yet TCRdb's version contains in-frame clones alone and is incomplete. The sample contains about 13,000 clones, about 33% of which appear only once. The source material was tumor tissue, sampled from a patient whose treatment included radiotherapy and nephrectomy. The receptors shown here come from a man in his sixties with renal cell carcinoma. Each CDR3 is given without its conserved first and last residue. A D gene is named only where the DNA matches it firmly.

j_gene	d_gene	v_gene	CDR3aa
TRBJ2-2	NA	TRBV5-4	ASSLELNTGELF
TRBJ2-1	NA	TRBV6-5	ASSYSGGAGVDEQF
TRBJ2-5	NA	TRBV14	ASSPLNQETQY
TRBJ2-7	TRBD1	TRBV6-5	ASSPNRDRGIEQY
TRBJ2-1	NA	TRBV27	ASSYSGYNEQF
TRBJ2-3	TRBD2	TRBV5-1	ASSLGLAGVTDTQY
TRBJ1-4	NA	TRBV30	ASRPESWEKLF
TRBJ2-3	NA	TRBV6-6	ASSYGDTQY
TRBJ2-3	NA	TRBV20-1	SASEDTQY
TRBJ1-1	NA	TRBV30	AWSARGGSAF
TRBJ2-3	TRBD2	TRBV5-1	ASSLEGLAGGSTDTQY
TRBJ2-7	NA	TRBV5-6	ASSFGSSYEQY
TRBJ2-2	TRBD1	TRBV4-2	ASSQGQGFRELF
TRBJ2-3	NA	TRBV19	ASSIFSLAPDTQY
TRBJ1-2	NA	TRBV20-1	SASILYGYT
TRBJ2-5	TRBD2	TRBV6-5	ASSYSGGSLETQY
TRBJ1-2	TRBD1	TRBV5-1	ASSLAPTGGGYGYT
TRBJ2-3	TRBD2	TRBV6-1	ASSGRLAGEADTQY
TRBJ2-7	TRBD1	TRBV7-2	ASSWDRGEQY
TRBJ1-2	TRBD1	TRBV19	ASISGDSLYGYT
TRBJ1-2	NA	TRBV20-1	SAFYLPGYT
TRBJ2-7	NA	TRBV7-2	ASRLGLGSYEQY
TRBJ2-4	TRBD1	TRBV5-1	ASSYTGAQAKNIQY
TRBJ2-7	NA	TRBV6-5	ASSYGFGYEQY
TRBJ2-1	NA	TRBV7-6	ASSYTSGTGVGEQF
TRBJ2-1	NA	TRBV4-2	ASSQEGGEQF
TRBJ2-1	NA	TRBV18	ASSPSVLGYGYNEQF
TRBJ1-2	NA	TRBV6-5	ASSLSGQGSGGYT
TRBJ1-2	NA	TRBV14	ASSQDGQGPYGYT
TRBJ1-1	TRBD1	TRBV5-1	ASSSTGEYTEAF
TRBJ2-6	NA	TRBV7-8	ASSLGVPGYVLT
TRBJ2-6	TRBD1	TRBV4-3	ASSLTFGTGDAGANVLT
TRBJ2-7	NA	TRBV10-1	ASSEYRGAYEQY
TRBJ1-3	NA	TRBV4-3	ASSQDGGYGNTIY
TRBJ1-2	NA	TRBV29-1	SVDKGSGYGYT
TRBJ2-3	NA	TRBV9	ASSVAGKDTQY
TRBJ1-2	TRBD1	TRBV9	ASSVEGGGFYGYT
TRBJ1-2	NA	TRBV7-9	ASSKTLLYGYT
TRBJ1-6	NA	TRBV27	ASSLVAPGRNSPLH
TRBJ1-2	NA	TRBV29-1	SAREVGYT
TRBJ1-1	NA	TRBV29-1	SVVVGERQAF
TRBJ1-2	NA	TRBV15	ATSRAGINYGYT
TRBJ1-1	NA	TRBV5-1	ASSSGHEYTEAF
TRBJ2-3	NA	TRBV2	ASRMRSDTDTQY
TRBJ1-2	NA	TRBV6-5	ASTPNKGANYGYT
TRBJ2-3	TRBD1	TRBV9	ASSVQGGTDTQY
TRBJ2-5	TRBD1	TRBV5-1	ASSWGQGGRETQY
TRBJ1-3	NA	TRBV5-5	ASSLTGGNTIY
TRBJ2-3	NA	TRBV30	AWSAGEWNTQY